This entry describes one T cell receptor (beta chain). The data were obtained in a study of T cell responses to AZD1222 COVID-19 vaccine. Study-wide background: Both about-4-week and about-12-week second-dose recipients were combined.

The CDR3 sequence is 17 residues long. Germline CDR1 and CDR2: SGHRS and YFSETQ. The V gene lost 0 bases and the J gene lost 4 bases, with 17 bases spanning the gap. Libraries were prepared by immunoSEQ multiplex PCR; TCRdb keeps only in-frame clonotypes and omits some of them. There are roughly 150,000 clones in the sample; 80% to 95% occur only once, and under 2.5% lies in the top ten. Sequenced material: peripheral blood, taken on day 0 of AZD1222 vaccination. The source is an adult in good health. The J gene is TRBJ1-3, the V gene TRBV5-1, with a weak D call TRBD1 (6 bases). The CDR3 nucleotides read TGCGCCAGCAGCTTGGGGTCCCAGGGGTCGAGCGGAAACACCATATATTTT. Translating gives CASSLGSQGSSGNTIYF. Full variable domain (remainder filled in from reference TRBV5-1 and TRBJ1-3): KAGVTQTPRYLIKTRGQQVTLSCSPISGHRSVSWYQQTPGQGLQFLFEYFSETQRNKGNFPGRFSGRQFSNSRSEMNVSTLELGDSALYLCASSLGSQGSSGNTIYFGEGSWLTVV.